Listed below are T cell receptor beta chains from one sample, sequenced in a study of regulatory T cells in long-lasting Graves disease. TCRdb re-called the multiplex PCR reads through MiXCR, storing one row per CDR3 protein. The top ten hold about 25% of the sample, which has 400,000 to 500,000 distinct CDR3 sequences, around 15% seen once. The same data also went into a second study, on T cells in Graves' hyperthyroidism and ophthalmopathy.

The specimen was peripheral blood mononuclear cells (PBMCs), collected at new diagnosis, from a patient treated with antithyroid drugs. These receptors came from a woman younger than 35 with Graves disease. The CDR3 runs from the conserved cysteine through the conserved F or W. D genes are given only for firm matches. Where a row states a size, it is once, few, many or the class of an expanded clone; other rows omit it.

-	many	TRBJ2-5	TRBV7-8	TGTGCCAGCAGCCCAAGACGGTCCCAAGAGACCCAGTACTTC	CASSPRRSQETQYF
TRBD1	many	TRBJ2-1	TRBV29-1	TGCAGCGTTGATGTCACCGGGACAGGGAACAATGAGCAGTTCTTC	CSVDVTGTGNNEQFF
-	few	TRBJ1-2	TRBV29-1	TGCAGCGTTGAGGGGGCAGGGGTGGACTATGGCTACACCTTC	CSVEGAGVDYGYTF
-	many	TRBJ2-7	TRBV27	TGTGCCAGCAGTATCAGTAGCGGAAGCTCCTACGAGCAGTACTTC	CASSISSGSSYEQYF
-	many	TRBJ1-2	TRBV6-1	TGTGCCAGCAGACGAGGGGTGGGGGGCTACACCTTC	CASRRGVGGYTF
-	few	TRBJ2-7	TRBV4-1	TGCGCCAGCAGCCAAATCGGGGGTCGCGAGCAGTACTTC	CASSQIGGREQYF
TRBD2	-	TRBJ2-1	TRBV7-2	TGTGCCAGCAGCCCTTGGCTAGCGGGAGTCTCCTACAATGAGCAGTTCTTC	CASSPWLAGVSYNEQFF
-	many	TRBJ2-5	TRBV7-2	TGTGCCAGCAGCTTAGGGCTTCAAGAGACCCAGTACTTC	CASSLGLQETQYF
TRBD1	few	TRBJ1-5	TRBV4-3	TGCGCCAGCAGCCAAGGGACAGGAGAGGATCAGCCCCAGCATTTT	CASSQGTGEDQPQHF
-	few	TRBJ1-5	TRBV12-3/TRBV12-4	TGTGCCAGCAGTACGACAAGGCACCAGCCCCAGCATTTT	CASSTTRHQPQHF
TRBD1	many	TRBJ2-7	TRBV3-1	TGTGCCAGCAGCCAAAGGACAGGGCCCGACGAGCAGTACTTC	CASSQRTGPDEQYF
-	few	TRBJ2-6	TRBV6-2/TRBV6-3	TGTGCCAGCAGTTACTCGAGGGGCTCTGGGGCCAACGTCCTGACTTTC	CASSYSRGSGANVLTF
-	many	TRBJ2-7	TRBV27	TGTGCCAGCGGGTCGGGGGGCGCCTACGAGCAGTACTTC	CASGSGGAYEQYF
-	-	TRBJ2-3	TRBV5-1	TGTGCCAGCAGCGCGCAGTCCCCTAGCACAGATACGCAGTATTTT	CASSAQSPSTDTQYF
TRBD2	many	TRBJ2-3	TRBV4-1	TGCGCCAGCAGCCAAGGGCCCACGGGAGGAGGAGATACGCAGTATTTT	CASSQGPTGGGDTQYF
TRBD2	many	TRBJ2-3	TRBV20-1	TGCAGTGCTAGTGCTACAGGACTAGCGGGAGACTCAGATACGCAGTATTTT	CSASATGLAGDSDTQYF
TRBD2	many	TRBJ2-1	TRBV7-8	TGTGCCAGCAGCTTATCTCGGGAGGGCCTGAATGAGCAGTTCTTC	CASSLSREGLNEQFF
TRBD1	many	TRBJ2-1	TRBV12-3/TRBV12-4	TGTGCCAGCAGTCCCGGGACAGGGGCGATCAATGAGCAGTTCTTC	CASSPGTGAINEQFF
TRBD2	-	TRBJ2-5	TRBV20-1	TGCAGTGCGACGACCCCTTTCGGCAGGACTAGCGGAATACAAGAGACCCAGTACTTC	CSATTPFGRTSGIQETQYF
-	many	TRBJ1-5	TRBV5-1	TGCGCCAGCAGCTTGGAAGGGCATAGCAATCAGCCCCAGCATTTT	CASSLEGHSNQPQHF
TRBD1	-	TRBJ1-3	TRBV12-3/TRBV12-4	TGTGCCAGCAGCAAGACAGGGCATGTAGGAAACACCATATATTTT	CASSKTGHVGNTIYF
TRBD2	many	TRBJ2-3	TRBV3-1	TGTGCCAGCAGCCTAGTGGCTAGCGGGAGGGAAGACACAGATACGCAGTATTTT	CASSLVASGREDTDTQYF
-	many	TRBJ2-1	TRBV27	TGTGCCAGCATGGTCGGGGCAGGAGTTGGGTACAATGAGCAGTTCTTC	CASMVGAGVGYNEQFF
TRBD1	many	TRBJ2-3	TRBV29-1	TGCAGCGTTGCTCCCCTGGGGGACAGTCCCACAGATACGCAGTATTTT	CSVAPLGDSPTDTQYF
TRBD2	few	TRBJ2-1	TRBV20-1	TGCAGTGCTACTCAGCGGGACTCATACAATGAGCAGTTCTTC	CSATQRDSYNEQFF
-	many	TRBJ2-7	TRBV6-2/TRBV6-3	TGTGCCAGCAGTTCGACCGGGAACTCCAACTACGAGCAGTACTTC	CASSSTGNSNYEQYF
TRBD2	many	TRBJ2-1	TRBV7-3	TGTGCCAGCAGCTTAAGGGCCCCCCTGACTAGCATAAATGAGCAGTTCTTC	CASSLRAPLTSINEQFF
-	-	TRBJ2-5	TRBV4-1	TGCGCCAGCAGCCAAGTTTTGAGCATGGAGACCCAGTACTTC	CASSQVLSMETQYF
-	many	TRBJ2-1	TRBV27	TGTGCCAGCAGTTTAGGGGGCCAGCCCAATGAGCAGTTCTTC	CASSLGGQPNEQFF
-	many	TRBJ2-5	TRBV2	TGTGCCAGCAGTGAAGTGCCAGGTGGAAAGACCCAGTACTTC	CASSEVPGGKTQYF
-	many	TRBJ1-4	TRBV2	TGTGCCAGCAGTGAGTACGGACATCGTGAAAAACTGTTTTTT	CASSEYGHREKLFF
TRBD1	many	TRBJ2-7	TRBV7-8	TGTGCCAGCAGCGTCAACAGACAGGGCTACGAGCAGTACTTC	CASSVNRQGYEQYF
TRBD1	many	TRBJ1-5	TRBV6-1	TGTGCCAGCAGTGGAGGGACAGGGGGCAATCAGCCCCAGCATTTT	CASSGGTGGNQPQHF
-	-	TRBJ1-1	TRBV7-9	TGTGCCAGCAGCTTATCGGGGGGGTTGAGCACTGAAGCTTTCTTT	CASSLSGGLSTEAFF
-	many	TRBJ1-2	TRBV28	TGTGCCAGCACCCAGACAGGCTATGGCTACACCTTC	CASTQTGYGYTF
-	-	TRBJ1-5	TRBV6-2/TRBV6-3	TGTGCCAGCAGTAATGTACAGGCCAATCAGCCCCAGCATTTT	CASSNVQANQPQHF
-	many	TRBJ1-1	TRBV12-3/TRBV12-4	TGTGCCAGCAGTTTAGGACCGCAAATGAACACTGAAGCTTTCTTT	CASSLGPQMNTEAFF
TRBD2	few	TRBJ2-1	TRBV6-8	TGTGCCAGCAGTTACTTAGCGGGAGGGCCGGGTTTTGAGCAGTTCTTC	CASSYLAGGPGFEQFF
TRBD1	few	TRBJ1-2	TRBV5-1	TGCGCCAGCAGCCCGGACGGGACAGGGTATCATGGCTACACCTTC	CASSPDGTGYHGYTF
TRBD2	many	TRBJ2-7	TRBV7-9	TGTGCCAGCAGCTGGGTCGGGACTAGGGACGAGCAGTACTTC	CASSWVGTRDEQYF
-	-	TRBJ2-7	TRBV24-1	TGTGCCACCAGTGACGCTGAAAGGAGCTCCTACAATGAGCAGTACTTC	CATSDAERSSYNEQYF